This T cell receptor beta chain was found in a study of long-term antiretroviral therapy in people with HIV (dated by TCRdb to the early 2020s). With respect to the entire study: The earliest samples were collected roughly a decade before the 2015 WHO recommendation for immediate ART, at a time when ART was usually postponed until CD4 counts fell. A total of roughly 200 cryopreserved PBMC samples came from 25 to 35 adults with confirmed HIV infection and were collected serially over a mean of about 6 years (range 1-12). No cross-contamination during QIAcube processing was seen in test extractions of a monoclonal T-cell line run alongside 33 polyclonal samples. Whether ART initiation and durable HIV suppression were associated with changes in peripheral blood TRB repertoire composition and diversity was tested in a retrospective serial study. Of the roughly 31 participants with HIV, ten to eleven were female.

The paper's findings and limits, for the study overall: CDR3 length ranges in HIV repertoires were narrower than in controls, and network structure suggested an antigen-experienced repertoire with only a slight naive shift after ART. Because cell numbers in pre-ART samples were limited, unsorted PBMC were profiled instead of sorted CD4+ and CD8+ T cells. ART initiation was associated with a significant increase in TRB diversity, but diversity stayed significantly below transplant donor controls even after long-term ART. Inferences about post-ART repertoire changes are limited because no data were available on ART adherence, viral resistance or therapy changes. The samples span the years 2004 to 2017, and the ART regimens used may be less effective than current regimens. The repertoire was dominated across all time points by expanded TRB clones identified before ART initiation, although this dominance was seen to fluctuate and to decrease in many PLHIV after ART. Because PBMC availability was limited, only the TCR beta chain was sequenced, with no alpha chain pairing.

The sample holds one count of this clone. Its antigen has not been determined. Base qualities were left out, and no much larger clone turns up one base away. To be included, a participant needed at least one PBMC sample from before ART initiation plus at least two post-ART samples. Treatment was received in the United States of America by all participants with HIV. Before DNA extraction, cryopreserved samples containing about 0.95-10 million PBMC were thawed and washed. At the time of the earliest PBMC sample, participants with HIV were aged between 23 and 54 years. Each participant contributed PBMC samples from 1-4 timepoints before ART initiation and 2-8 timepoints after ART initiation, with a median of 7 samples. For every participant, serial HIV viral load, CD4+ T-cell count, ART history and demographic data were obtained. Using a Qiagen kit on a QIAcube, genomic DNA was extracted from unsorted PBMC, with samples processed in batches of 12.

Sequences SGHDT (CDR1) and YYEEEE (CDR2) are obtained from the germline V gene. Trimming accounts for 2 bases at V and 6 bases at J, while the number of junction bases matched to no gene is 4. The CDR3 sequence holds 14 residues, the cysteine and phenylalanine included. Only the CDR3 DNA stays, 42 bases, in frame from base 1. The immunoSEQ hsTCRB v3.0 assay was used at survey level resolution to sequence the TRB variable region. TRB sequencing targeted a depth of 40,000-50,000 T-cell genomes per sample. TRB libraries were pooled and sequenced on an Illumina MiSeq using a v3 150-cycle kit. For the original study's pipeline: Repertoire analysis ran in R within a reproducible Nextflow workflow covering QC, data transformation and analysis. LymphoSeq2, an R package for exploring AIRR-Seq data, was used to implement the custom analyses. A few samples that yielded fewer than 5000 total TRB sequences were excluded, so that approximately 200 HIV repertoires were analyzed. Of the roughly 190 retained HIV repertoires, under 65 were collected before and 129 after ART initiation. Each repertoire was downsampled to 5000 TRB nucleotide sequences, and summary statistics were averaged across 100 downsampling iterations. The analysis kept only TRB sequences whose CDR3 regions were at least seven amino acids long. Diversity was measured with a Shannon entropy-derived clonality score and the Gini coefficient. Repertoire networks linked the top 5000 CDR3 amino acid sequences whenever two sequences differed by an edit distance of one. GLIPH2 predicted antigen specificity groups and MHC restriction for TRB CDR3 amino acid sequences. Known CMV, EBV, HIV or tissue antigen associations were flagged by matching CDR3 amino acid sequences against VDJdb and McPAS-TCR. Pre-ART, post-ART and control groups were compared with Wilcoxon signed-rank tests and Holm-Bonferroni correction. TCRdb holds this immuneACCESS table with in-frame rearrangements only. Some clones are missing; in checked studies, unresolved V genes explain under half, and the rest has no known cause. That table is the source of V, J and clone size, and D and trimming were worked out from the DNA. Within this sample are 20,000 to 25,000 clones, with approximately 83% of them counted one time only. Of the sample, about 14% falls within the top ten clones.

The material was unsorted PBMCs, obtained roughly 4.1 years after starting antiretroviral therapy. The clonotype was recovered from a man aged 25 to 45 with HIV. The chain joins TRBV5-6 to TRBJ2-7; 11 of the junction bases match TRBD1. The CDR3 reads CASSFGTGGSEQYF. The DNA sequence is as follows: TGTGCCAGCAGCTTCGGGACAGGGGGTAGCGAGCAGTACTTC.